The 13 T cell receptor beta chains reported below all come from one sample, sequenced in a study of cytotoxic CD8 clonotypes in ibrutinib-treated CLL. Repertoires were generated with immunoSEQ multiplex PCR, while TCRdb's copy carries only in-frame clones and drops some. Altogether about 39,000 clones are present, 65% to 70% being singletons, with the ten largest covering about 6.8%. The specimen was PBMCs, collected at disease progression, from a patient treated with ibrutinib. The receptors shown here come from a human donor with chronic lymphocytic leukemia.

The rearrangement links TRBV2 to TRBJ2-7; tentatively, D is TRBD1 (5 bases). This CDR3 has 15 amino acids. CDR1 SNHLY and CDR2 FYNNEI come from the germline V gene. The V end lost 5 bases, the J end lost 3 bases, and 17 bases lay between the germline ends. CDR3 amino acids: CASSIPLTTVYEQYF. The DNA for the CDR3 is TGTGCCAGCAGTATCCCACTGACGACAGTCTACGAGCAGTACTTC.

V and J are TRBV9 and TRBJ2-1; maybe TRBD2 (6 bases). V lost 0 bases to trimming and J lost 0 bases, with 13 bases between them. The CDR3 contains 17 residues. Germline assignment: CDR1 SGDLS and CDR2 YYNGEE. This CDR3 is CASSVEGGGSSYNEQFF. CDR3 nucleotide sequence: TGTGCCAGCAGCGTAGAGGGAGGCGGTAGCTCCTACAATGAGCAGTTCTTC.

The chain links TRBV5-6 to TRBJ1-2, with D unclear. The CDR3 is 14 amino acids. V lost 0 bases, J lost 5 bases, and 11 bases lay in between. The germline V gene encodes CDR1 SGHDT and CDR2 YYEEEE. This CDR3 is CASSLGGTNYGYTF. The CDR3 DNA is TGTGCCAGCAGCTTGGGTGGCACCAATTATGGCTACACCTTC. The variable domain in full, completed from reference TRBV5-6 and TRBJ1-2, reads DAGVTQSPTHLIKTRGQQVTLRCSPKSGHDTVSWYQQALGQGPQFIFQYYEEEERQRGNFPDRFSGHQFPNYSSELNVNALLLGDSALYLCASSLGGTNYGYTFGSGTRLTVV.

J is TRBJ2-1 and V is TRBV6-5, with a possible D match to TRBD1 (6 bases). This CDR3 region has 12 residues. CDR1 and CDR2 (germline): MNHEY, SVGAGI. V gave up 6 bases and J gave up 7 bases, with 10 bases separating them. CDR3 sequence reads: CASSNRANEQFF. CDR3 nucleotide sequence: TGTGCCAGCAGCAACAGGGCGAATGAGCAGTTCTTC.

The chain links TRBV7-6 to TRBJ2-7; 7 bases line up with TRBD2. The CDR3 has 12 amino acids. Germline V gene lookup returns CDR1 SGHVS and CDR2 FNYEAQ. Trimming at V came to 5 bases and at J to 7 bases, leaving 5 bases not matched to a gene. The CDR3 loop is CASSSGVGEQYF. The CDR3 DNA reads TGTGCCAGCAGCAGCGGGGTGGGGGAGCAGTACTTC.

CDR3 bases: TGTGCCTGGAGATGGACAGGGACGCAAGAGACCCAGTACTTC. The encoded protein is CAWRWTGTQETQYF. The rearrangement joins TRBV30 to TRBJ2-5; TRBD1 matches 8 bases. The CDR3 has 14 residues. Germline CDR1 and CDR2: GTSNPN and SVGIG (reference sequence). V lost 3 bases, J lost 2 bases, and 5 bases stayed unmatched.

The chain combines TRBV9 with TRBJ2-3; no definite D call. The CDR3 runs 16 residues. Per germline, CDR1 SGDLS and CDR2 YYNGEE. The germline V and J ends were trimmed by 0 bases and 1 base, with 12 bases remaining between them. CDR3 bases: TGTGCCAGCAGCGTAGGCGAGACCGTGGGCACAGATACGCAGTATTTT. It yields the protein CASSVGETVGTDTQYF.

This chain links TRBV6-1 with TRBJ1-1, with D unresolved. The CDR3 has 13 amino acids. Germline V gives CDR1 MNHNS, CDR2 SASEGT. Trimming removed 6 bases from V and 7 bases from J, with 15 bases in between. The CDR3 sequence is CASSQPPQVEAFF. The CDR3 DNA sequence: TGTGCCAGCAGCCAACCCCCCCAGGTTGAAGCTTTCTTT.

This clone was picked up a small number of times. The germline gene is not matched at one end of the junction; a read error may be the cause. V usage is TRBV18 and J usage is TRBJ2-2, with D perhaps matching TRBD1 (5 bases). This CDR3 comprises 17 residues. The V gene's germline CDR1 is KGHSH and CDR2 LQKENI. The CDR3 region is CASSSPDRRLNTGELFF. As DNA, the CDR3 is TGTGCCAGCTCATCACCAGACAGACGTCTCAACACCGGGGAGCTGTTTTTT.

The chain has TRBV7-2 and TRBJ1-6, with 9 positions matching TRBD1. From germline, CDR1 is SGHTA and CDR2 FQGNSA. The CDR3 is made up of 18 amino acids. The V gene end was trimmed by 5 bases and the J gene end by 0 bases; junction bases not matched to a gene: 8. The CDR3 DNA sequence: TGTGCCAGCAGCCACAACCGACAGGGGGTCTCCTATAATTCACCCCTCCACTTT. As protein: CASSHNRQGVSYNSPLHF.

The V gene is TRBV30, the J gene TRBJ1-1; TRBD1 might be the D (5 bases). CDR3 length: 14 amino acids. Between the trimmed V and J ends, which lost 3 bases and 3 bases, there was a span of 14 bases. Germline CDR1 reads GTSNPN; CDR2 reads SVGIG (reference sequence). CDR3: CAWSAGQIYTEAFF. CDR3 bases: TGTGCCTGGAGCGCCGGACAAATTTACACTGAAGCTTTCTTT.

Only a few counts were recorded for this clone. The V call is TRBV1, the J call TRBJ1-3. TRBV1 is a known pseudogene. The CDR3 extends over 17 amino acids. The CDR3 region has the DNA TGCACCAGCAGCCAACGGACCTTCACAAGCTCTGGAAACACCATATATTTT. Its translation: CTSSQRTFTSSGNTIYF.

Written as DNA, the CDR3 is TGTGCCAGCAGTTTCCTAGCGGGAGCATCCGGGGAGCTGTTTTTT. It yields the protein CASSFLAGASGELFF. This chain connects TRBV28 to TRBJ2-2; 10 positions match TRBD2. Germline CDR1 is MDHEN and CDR2 is SYDVKM. The CDR3 length is 15 residues. With 3 bases clipped from V and 6 bases from J, the junction kept 4 bases outside the gene matches.